These T cell receptor beta chains were read from a single sample in a study of early T cells in non-severe SARS-CoV-2 infection. Via MiXCR, TCRdb re-called the 5' RACE reads, giving one row per CDR3 protein. The profile shows 60,000 to 75,000 distinct CDR3 sequences, about a tenth of them singletons. Sequences were derived from whole blood, sampled at baseline. These receptors came from an adult who was a healthcare worker with PCR-confirmed SARS-CoV-2 infection or an uninfected control (not recorded which). Each CDR3 is given with its conserved first and last residue. Fields, in order: J gene, V gene, D gene, clone size, CDR3 DNA, CDR3 protein. The D gene is left open where the match is weak. Only some rows state a clone size, as once, few, many or a class for expanded clones.

TRBJ1-1 TRBV6-4 . many TGTGCCAGCAGTGACTCGACTGGGGTTCCTTGGACTGAAGCTTTCTTT CASSDSTGVPWTEAFF
TRBJ2-1 TRBV2 . few TGTGCCAGCAGTTCCGGCCAGTTCTTC CASSSGQFF
TRBJ2-7 TRBV6-6 . few TGTGCCAGCACTCCACCCCCGAGCCGAACCTACGAGCAGTACTTC CASTPPPSRTYEQYF
TRBJ2-3 TRBV27 . few TGTGCCGCTCGCCACCCGCCTGGGACGCAGTATTTT CAARHPPGTQYF
TRBJ2-3 TRBV24-1 . . TGTGCCACCAGTCCCTGGTCAGGGATGGGCACAGATACGCAGTATTTT CATSPWSGMGTDTQYF
TRBJ2-7 TRBV5-1 TRBD2 . TGCGCCAGCAGCGCCCAAACAGCGGGAGGGGCGGGCTACGAGCAGTACTTC CASSAQTAGGAGYEQYF
TRBJ2-3 TRBV27 . many TGTGCCAGCAGTCCCCACAAGGGAATCACAGATACGCAGTATTTT CASSPHKGITDTQYF
TRBJ2-1 TRBV18 . . TGTGCCAGCTCACCACACCCACGCAGTAGCTCCTACAATGAGCAGTTCTTC CASSPHPRSSSYNEQFF
TRBJ1-1 TRBV29-1 . few TGCAGCGTTCGTTCGACAGGTCACTCTGAAGCTTTCTTT CSVRSTGHSEAFF
TRBJ1-5 TRBV4-3 . many TGCGCCAGCAGCCCGAAACTCCGGGGGGGGCTAGGGCAGCCCCAGCATTTT CASSPKLRGGLGQPQHF
TRBJ1-1 TRBV7-2 . many TGTGCCAGCAGCTTAGGGGGCTTGAACACTGAAGCTTTCTTT CASSLGGLNTEAFF
TRBJ2-2 TRBV11-2 . many TGTGCCAGCAGCTTGTTAGCTGGCGGGGAGCTGTTTTTT CASSLLAGGELFF
TRBJ1-5 TRBV20-1 . few TGCAGTGCCGTCATGACACAGGGAACCAATCAGCCCCAGCATTTT CSAVMTQGTNQPQHF
TRBJ2-3 TRBV7-9 TRBD2 . TGTGCCAGCAGTAGTACTAGCGGATCCCCCATTTGGACGCAGTATTTT CASSSTSGSPIWTQYF
TRBJ2-5 TRBV28 TRBD1 . TGTGCCAGCAGTTTCCACGGGACAGGGGGAGAGACCCAGTACTTC CASSFHGTGGETQYF
TRBJ2-1 TRBV20-1 TRBD2 . TGCAGTGCAGCTTCACGGATAGCGGGAACTTATGAGCAGTTCTTC CSAASRIAGTYEQFF
TRBJ2-1 TRBV28 . many TGTGCCAGCAGTTACGGGACGGTGGGTGAGCAGTTCTTC CASSYGTVGEQFF
TRBJ1-6 TRBV10-2 TRBD1 . TGCGCCAGCAGTGAGGCAGGGGGCAAGAATTCACCCCTCCACTTT CASSEAGGKNSPLHF
TRBJ2-1 TRBV2 TRBD2 . TGTGCCAGCAGGCTAGCGGGAGTATGGGAGCAGTTCTTC CASRLAGVWEQFF
TRBJ1-5 TRBV29-1 . many TGCAGCGTAGGGCAGGGGCAAAGTCAGCCCCAGCATTTT CSVGQGQSQPQHF
TRBJ1-2 TRBV6-1 . medium-sized TGTGCCAGCAGTGAAGAGGAAGAACAGGGTTCCAACTATGGCTACACCTTC CASSEEEEQGSNYGYTF
TRBJ1-1 TRBV3-1 . . TGTGCCAGCAGCCACGGGACCGGGGGAACTGAAGCTTTCTTT CASSHGTGGTEAFF
TRBJ2-3 TRBV5-1 . few TGCGCCAGCAGCTTGGCCCAAACGGGAGATACGCAGTATTTT CASSLAQTGDTQYF
TRBJ2-2 TRBV19 TRBD1 many TGTGCCAGTAGTCCCCGGACAGGGTACACCGGGGAGCTGTTTTTT CASSPRTGYTGELFF
TRBJ2-5 TRBV11-2 . . TGTGCCAGCAGCTTAGATGGGGGAAACAGGGAGACCCAGTACTTC CASSLDGGNRETQYF
TRBJ1-5 TRBV6-5 TRBD1 many TGTGCCAGCAGTCCCAGGGGGGGTCGTCAGCCCCAGCATTTT CASSPRGGRQPQHF
TRBJ2-7 TRBV10-3 . many TGTGCCATCAGGCCCGGGACCTTTACCTACGAGCAGTACTTC CAIRPGTFTYEQYF
TRBJ1-4 TRBV29-1 . many TGCAGCGCCCAAGGGGCCTTCCATGAAAAACTGTTTTTT CSAQGAFHEKLFF
TRBJ1-2 TRBV12-3/TRBV12-4 TRBD1 . TGTGCCAGCAGAGACGGACAGGCCTATGGCTACACCTTC CASRDGQAYGYTF
TRBJ2-2 TRBV14 . many TGTGCCAGCAGCCTCTTTAGGGGGAGAAACACCGGGGAGCTGTTTTTT CASSLFRGRNTGELFF
TRBJ2-5 TRBV7-9 TRBD1 many TGTGCCAGCAGCTCCGGGGACAGGCGCCAAGAGACCCAGTACTTC CASSSGDRRQETQYF
TRBJ2-1 TRBV5-1 . many TGCGCCAGCAGCTCACGAGGGGATAATGAGCAGTTCTTC CASSSRGDNEQFF
TRBJ2-3 TRBV11-2 . many TGTGCCAGCAGCAAGTCAGATACGCAGTATTTT CASSKSDTQYF
TRBJ1-4 TRBV5-6 . . TGTGCCAGCAGCTTGGATGAGGGAAGTCTGTTTTTT CASSLDEGSLFF
TRBJ1-4 TRBV29-1 . few TGCAGCGTTGGACAGGCCCTTAATGAAAAACTGTTTTTT CSVGQALNEKLFF
TRBJ1-4 TRBV14 . many TGTGCCAGCAGCCAAGTCGGAGGCCCGTCGCTGTTTTTT CASSQVGGPSLFF
TRBJ1-2 TRBV4-3 . many TGCGCCAGCAGTGTCGGAGGGGCGCGGGGCTACACCTTC CASSVGGARGYTF
TRBJ2-2 TRBV28 TRBD1 many TGTGCCAGCAGTACCACCGGGACAGGGATCCCCGGGGAGCTGTTTTTT CASSTTGTGIPGELFF
TRBJ1-5 TRBV5-1 TRBD1 . TGCGCCAGCAGCCCTGGACAGGTGGGTCAGCCCCAGCATTTT CASSPGQVGQPQHF
TRBJ2-7 TRBV11-1 TRBD1 many TGTGCCAGCAGTTCGGCAGGGGGCTCCTACGAGCAGTACTTC CASSSAGGSYEQYF